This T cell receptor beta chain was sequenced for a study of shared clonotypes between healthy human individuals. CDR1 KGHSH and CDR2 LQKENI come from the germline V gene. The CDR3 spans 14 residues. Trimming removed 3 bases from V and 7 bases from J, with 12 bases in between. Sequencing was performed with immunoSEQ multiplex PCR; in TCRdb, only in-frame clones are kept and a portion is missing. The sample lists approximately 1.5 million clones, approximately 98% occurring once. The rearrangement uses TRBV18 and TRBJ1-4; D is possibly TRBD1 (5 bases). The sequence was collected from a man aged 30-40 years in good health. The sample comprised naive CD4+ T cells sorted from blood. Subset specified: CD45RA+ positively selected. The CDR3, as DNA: TGTGCCAGCTCACCCAGGGCTTATACTGAAAAACTGTTTTTT. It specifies CASSPRAYTEKLFF.